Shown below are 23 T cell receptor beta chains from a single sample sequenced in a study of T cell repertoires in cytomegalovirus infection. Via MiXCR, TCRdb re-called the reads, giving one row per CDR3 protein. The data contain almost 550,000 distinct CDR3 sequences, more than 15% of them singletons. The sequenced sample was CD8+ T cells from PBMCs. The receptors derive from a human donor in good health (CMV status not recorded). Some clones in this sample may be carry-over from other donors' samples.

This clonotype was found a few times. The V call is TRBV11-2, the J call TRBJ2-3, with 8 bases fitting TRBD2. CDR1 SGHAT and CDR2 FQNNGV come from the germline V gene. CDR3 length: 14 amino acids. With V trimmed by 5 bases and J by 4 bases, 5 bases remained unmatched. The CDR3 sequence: CASSLRRGADTQYF. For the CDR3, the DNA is TGTGCCAGCAGCCTTAGGCGGGGGGCAGATACGCAGTATTTT.

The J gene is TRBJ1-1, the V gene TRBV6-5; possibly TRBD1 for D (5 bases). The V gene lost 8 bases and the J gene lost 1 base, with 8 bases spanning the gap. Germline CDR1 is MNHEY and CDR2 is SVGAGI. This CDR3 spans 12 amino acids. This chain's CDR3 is CASQGENTEAFF. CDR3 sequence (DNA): TGTGCCAGCCAGGGAGAGAACACTGAAGCTTTCTTT.

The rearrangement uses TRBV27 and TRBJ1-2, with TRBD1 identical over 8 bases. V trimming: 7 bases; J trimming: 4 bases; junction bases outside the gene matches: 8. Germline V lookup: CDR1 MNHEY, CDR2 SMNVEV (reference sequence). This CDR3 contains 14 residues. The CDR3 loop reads CASTPTGAGYGYTF. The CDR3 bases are TGTGCCAGCACCCCGACAGGGGCTGGCTATGGCTACACCTTC.

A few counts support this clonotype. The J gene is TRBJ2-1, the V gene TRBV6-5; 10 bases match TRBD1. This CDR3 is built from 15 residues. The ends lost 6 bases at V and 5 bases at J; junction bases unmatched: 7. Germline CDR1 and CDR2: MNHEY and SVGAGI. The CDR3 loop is CASSKRTGGHNEQFF. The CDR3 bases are TGTGCCAGCAGCAAACGGACAGGGGGTCACAATGAGCAGTTCTTC.

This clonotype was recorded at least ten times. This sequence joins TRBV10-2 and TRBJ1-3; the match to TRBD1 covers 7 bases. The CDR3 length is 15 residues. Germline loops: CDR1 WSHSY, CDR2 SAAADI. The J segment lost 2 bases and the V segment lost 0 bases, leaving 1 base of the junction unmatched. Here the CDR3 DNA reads TGCGCCAGCAGTGAGTCGACAGGGACTGGAAACACCATATATTTT. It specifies CASSESTGTGNTIYF.

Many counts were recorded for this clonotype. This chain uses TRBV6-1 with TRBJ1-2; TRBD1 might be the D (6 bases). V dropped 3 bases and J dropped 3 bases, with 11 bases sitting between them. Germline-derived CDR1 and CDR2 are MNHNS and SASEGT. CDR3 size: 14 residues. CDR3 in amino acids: CASSDGQTYYGYTF. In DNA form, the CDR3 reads TGTGCCAGCAGTGATGGACAGACCTACTATGGCTACACCTTC.

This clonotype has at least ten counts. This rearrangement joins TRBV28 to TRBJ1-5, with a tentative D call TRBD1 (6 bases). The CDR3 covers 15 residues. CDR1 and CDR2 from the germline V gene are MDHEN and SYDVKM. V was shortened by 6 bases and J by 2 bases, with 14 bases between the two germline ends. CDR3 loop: CASRTRQARNQPQHF. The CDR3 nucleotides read TGTGCCAGCAGGACCCGACAGGCTCGCAATCAGCCCCAGCATTTT.

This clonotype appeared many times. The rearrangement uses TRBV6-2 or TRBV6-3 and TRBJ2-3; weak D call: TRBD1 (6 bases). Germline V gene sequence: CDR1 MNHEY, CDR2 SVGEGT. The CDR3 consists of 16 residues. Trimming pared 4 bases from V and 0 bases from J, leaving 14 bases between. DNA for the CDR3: TGTGCCAGCAGTTCACGGACAGTTTCTAGCACAGATACGCAGTATTTT. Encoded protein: CASSSRTVSSTDTQYF.

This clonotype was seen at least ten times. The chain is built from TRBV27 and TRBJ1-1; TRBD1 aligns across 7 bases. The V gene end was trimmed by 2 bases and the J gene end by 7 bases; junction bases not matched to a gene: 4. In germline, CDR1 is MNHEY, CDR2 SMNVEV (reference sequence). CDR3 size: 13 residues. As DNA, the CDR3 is TGTGCCAGCAGTTTAGGGACAGCGAGTGAAGCTTTCTTT. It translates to CASSLGTASEAFF.

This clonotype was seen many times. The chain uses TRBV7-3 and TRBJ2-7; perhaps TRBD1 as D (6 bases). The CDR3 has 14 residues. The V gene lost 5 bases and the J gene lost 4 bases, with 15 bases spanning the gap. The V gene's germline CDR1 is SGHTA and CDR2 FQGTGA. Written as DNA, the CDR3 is TGTGCCAGCAGCCCAGTCGGGACACTTTACGAGCAGTACTTC. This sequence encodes CASSPVGTLYEQYF.

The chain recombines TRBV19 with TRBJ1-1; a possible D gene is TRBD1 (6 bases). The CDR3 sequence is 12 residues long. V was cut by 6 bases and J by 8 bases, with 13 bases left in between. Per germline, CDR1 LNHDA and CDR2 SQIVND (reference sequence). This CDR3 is CASSLGTREAFF. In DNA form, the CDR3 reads TGTGCCAGTAGCCTTGGGACAAGAGAAGCTTTCTTT. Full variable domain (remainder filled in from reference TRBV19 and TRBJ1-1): DGGITQSPKYLFRKEGQNVTLSCEQNLNHDAMYWYRQDPGQGLRLIYYSQIVNDFQKGDIAEGYSVSREKKESFPLTVTSAQKNPTAFYLCASSLGTREAFFGQGTRLTVV.

The CDR3: CASSSGDRGSRSNQPQHF. DNA of the CDR3: TGTGCCAGCAGCTCCGGGGACAGGGGAAGTCGAAGCAATCAGCCCCAGCATTTT. This chain joins TRBV7-9 and TRBJ1-5, with 10 bases identical to TRBD1. V dropped 4 bases and J dropped 1; count of bases not matched to a gene: 10. This CDR3 comprises 18 residues. CDR1 and CDR2 from the germline V gene are SEHNR and FQNEAQ (reference sequence).

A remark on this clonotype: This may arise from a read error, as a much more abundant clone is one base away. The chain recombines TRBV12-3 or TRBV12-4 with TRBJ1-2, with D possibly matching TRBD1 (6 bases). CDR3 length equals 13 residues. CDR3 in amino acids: CASRLAGAYGYTF. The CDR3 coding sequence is TGTGCCAGCCGTTTAGCAGGGGCCTATGGCTACACCTTC.

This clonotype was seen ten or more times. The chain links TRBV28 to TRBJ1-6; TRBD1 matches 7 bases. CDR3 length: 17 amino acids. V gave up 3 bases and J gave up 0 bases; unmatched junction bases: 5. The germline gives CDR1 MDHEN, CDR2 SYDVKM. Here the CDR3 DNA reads TGTGCCAGCAGTTTCGGGACAGCTAGCTCCTATAATTCACCCCTCCACTTT. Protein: CASSFGTASSYNSPLHF. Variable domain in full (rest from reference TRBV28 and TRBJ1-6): DVKVTQSSRYLVKRTGEKVFLECVQDMDHENMFWYRQDPGLGLRLIYFSYDVKMKEKGDIPEGYSVSREKKERFSLILESASTNQTSMYLCASSFGTASSYNSPLHFGNGTRLTVT.

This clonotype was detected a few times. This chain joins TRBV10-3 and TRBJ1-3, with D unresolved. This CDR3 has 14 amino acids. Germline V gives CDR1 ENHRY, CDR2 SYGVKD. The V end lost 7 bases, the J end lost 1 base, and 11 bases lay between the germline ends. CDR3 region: CAINEQMSGNTIYF. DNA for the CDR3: TGTGCCATCAATGAACAGATGTCTGGAAACACCATATATTTT.

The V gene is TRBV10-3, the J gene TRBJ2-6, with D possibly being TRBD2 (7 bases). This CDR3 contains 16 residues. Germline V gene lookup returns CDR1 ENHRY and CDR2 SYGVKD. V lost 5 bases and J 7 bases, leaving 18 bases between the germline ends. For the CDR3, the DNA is TGTGCCATCAGTCTGGAGGGGGGGCTCGGTGCCAACGTCCTGACTTTC. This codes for CAISLEGGLGANVLTF.

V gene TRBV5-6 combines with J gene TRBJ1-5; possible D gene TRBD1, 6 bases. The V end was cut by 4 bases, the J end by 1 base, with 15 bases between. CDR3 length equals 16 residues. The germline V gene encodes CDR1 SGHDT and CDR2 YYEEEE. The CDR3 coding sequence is TGTGCCAGCAGCAGTCGCCGACAGGCCAGCAATCAGCCCCAGCATTTT. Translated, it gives CASSSRRQASNQPQHF.

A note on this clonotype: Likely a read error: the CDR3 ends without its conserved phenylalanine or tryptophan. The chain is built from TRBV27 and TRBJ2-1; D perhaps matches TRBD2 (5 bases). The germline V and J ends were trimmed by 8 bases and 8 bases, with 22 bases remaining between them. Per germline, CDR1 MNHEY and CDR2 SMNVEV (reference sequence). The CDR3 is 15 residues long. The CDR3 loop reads CASGLSGMSFDEQFL. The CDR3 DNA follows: TGTGCCAGCGGCCTCTCCGGGATGAGTTTCGATGAGCAGTTCTTA.

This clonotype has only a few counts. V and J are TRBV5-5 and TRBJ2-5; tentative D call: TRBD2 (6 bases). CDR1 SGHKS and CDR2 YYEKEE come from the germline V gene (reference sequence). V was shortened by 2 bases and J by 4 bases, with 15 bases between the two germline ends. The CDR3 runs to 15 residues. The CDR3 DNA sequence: TGTGCCAGCAGCTTTTTCCGCGGGGAAGGAGAGACCCAGTACTTC. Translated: CASSFFRGEGETQYF. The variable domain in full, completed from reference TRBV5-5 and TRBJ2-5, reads DAGVTQSPTHLIKTRGQQVTLRCSPISGHKSVSWYQQVLGQGPQFIFQYYEKEERGRGNFPDRFSARQFPNYSSELNVNALLLGDSALYLCASSFFRGEGETQYFGPGTRLLVL.

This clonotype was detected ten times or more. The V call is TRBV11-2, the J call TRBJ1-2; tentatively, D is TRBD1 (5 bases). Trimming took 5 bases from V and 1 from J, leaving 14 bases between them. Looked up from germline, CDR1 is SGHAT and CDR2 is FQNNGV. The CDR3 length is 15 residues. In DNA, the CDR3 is TGTGCCAGCAGCCGAAGGGTCCAGGGTAACTATGGCTACACCTTC. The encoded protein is CASSRRVQGNYGYTF. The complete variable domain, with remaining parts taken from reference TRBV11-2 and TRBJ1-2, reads EAGVAQSPRYKIIEKRQSVAFWCNPISGHATLYWYQQILGQGPKLLIQFQNNGVVDDSQLPKDRFSAERLKGVDSTLKIQPAKLEDSAVYLCASSRRVQGNYGYTFGSGTRLTVV.

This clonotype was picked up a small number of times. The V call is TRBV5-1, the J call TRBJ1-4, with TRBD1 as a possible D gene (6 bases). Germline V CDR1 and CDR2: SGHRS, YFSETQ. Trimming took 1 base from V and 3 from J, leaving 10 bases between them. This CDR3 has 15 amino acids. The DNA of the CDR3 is TGCGCCAGCAGCTTGAACAGGGCATCTAATGAAAAACTGTTTTTT. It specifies CASSLNRASNEKLFF. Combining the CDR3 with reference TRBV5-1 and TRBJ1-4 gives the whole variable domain KAGVTQTPRYLIKTRGQQVTLSCSPISGHRSVSWYQQTPGQGLQFLFEYFSETQRNKGNFPGRFSGRQFSNSRSEMNVSTLELGDSALYLCASSLNRASNEKLFFGSGTQLSVL.

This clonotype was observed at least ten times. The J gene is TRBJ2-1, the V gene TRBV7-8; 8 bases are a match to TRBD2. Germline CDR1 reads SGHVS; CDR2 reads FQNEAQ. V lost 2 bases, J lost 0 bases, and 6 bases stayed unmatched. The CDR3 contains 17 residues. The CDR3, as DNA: TGTGCCAGCAGCTTACGCCTAGCGGGCGACTCCTACAATGAGCAGTTCTTC. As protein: CASSLRLAGDSYNEQFF.

CDR3 DNA sequence: TGCAGTGTAAACAATGAGCAGTTCTTC. Translation gives CSVNNEQFF. The V and J genes are TRBV29-1 and TRBJ2-1; no clear D. Looked up from germline, CDR1 is SQVTM and CDR2 is ANQGSEA. The CDR3 spans 9 residues.